The present TCR beta chain was sequenced within a study of HIV-infected patients and healthy controls (dated by TCRdb to between 2013 and 2015). Notes on the research overall: The question the study tested was whether immune perturbation and reconstitution could be captured by deep TCR repertoire sequencing of small blood samples from HIV patients.

Whole blood was used without cell fractionation, so the repertoire reflected all unsorted peripheral T cells. As controls, ten healthy donors without infection were sampled, and four of the ten donors were sampled a second time about 3 months later. For RNA extraction, an approximately 2.5 ml sample of peripheral blood was drawn into Tempus tubes. Residual genomic DNA was removed with the TURBO-DNase kit and globin mRNA was depleted with GLOBINclear. The V end loses 0 bases and the J end loses 4 bases, and a stretch of 10 bases separates them. Per the germline V gene, MNHEY is the CDR1 and SVGEGT is the CDR2. Inclusive of the bounding cysteine and phenylalanine, the CDR3 is 14 residues long. The CDR3 DNA has 42 bases and is translated from base 1. Reverse transcription of 400 to 650 ng RNA was performed with SuperScript III using primers directed against the alpha and beta constant regions. Separate alpha and beta chain libraries were generated by chain-specific third strand synthesis with multiplexing indices. The protocol used a single primer pair to amplify all rearrangements within a chain, which avoided primer bias, and attached molecular barcodes to each cDNA molecule. Purified cDNA was joined by T4 RNA Ligase 1 to a 5' RACE adapter carrying a random hexamer and the SP2 sequencing primer site. The authors primed second strand synthesis from the SP2 site with Phusion polymerase and used slow temperature ramps to favor optimal annealing. The 12-nucleotide barcode on each molecule comprised two random hexamer sequences, both introduced before amplification and concatenated. A short first PCR added P5 and P7 adapter elements plus a second index, followed by an approximately 20-cycle amplification PCR with P5s and P7 primers. In total the libraries went through roughly 30 PCR cycles, after which the libraries were quantified on a Qubit, sized on a Bioanalyzer, and diluted to 4 to 5 nM. The normalized libraries were sequenced on an Illumina MiSeq using 2 x 250 paired-end kits. MinElute columns were the means by which the reverse transcription reactions were cleaned up, and the reactions were eluted into 10 ul Tris-Cl. The adapter ligations were run for roughly 25 hours at 16 degrees C, and AMPure XP beads at a 1:1 ratio were afterwards used to clean them. In the original analysis: Demultiplexed FASTQ files were processed with a modified Decombinator that output V, J, insert and barcode information. Any sequence that shared a barcode yet differed from the dominant sequence was discarded as an error, and the number of original cDNA molecules was estimated by counting barcodes clustered at Levenshtein distance 3. The R packages ineq, vegan, igraph and RCytoscape were used for downstream analyses, with IMGT nomenclature and CDR3 definitions applied. V gene usage was computed over distinct sequences, each TCR counted once to avoid skew from clonal expansion. Whenever two unique CDR3 amino acid sequences within a donor differed by a single Levenshtein edit, similarity networks linked them. In the repertoires, a search was made for a compiled set of published HIV-specific CDR3s (roughly 100 alpha, approximately 700 beta) and CMV-specific CDR3s (approximately 13 alpha, approximately 250 beta). Random subsampling to size-matched repertoires demonstrated that the decreased diversity in patients did not result from their lower sequence numbers. TCRdb took the public reads, trimmed them with fastp at Q25, ran MiXCR for clone calling and kept in-frame beta chains. Rows are unified per CDR3 protein, each entry keeping the most common DNA and genes. The V and J calls were determined by TCRdb, not by the authors. Across this sample there are 15,000 to 17,000 distinct CDR3 sequences, with about 7.7% seen only once. The ten largest account for approximately 8% of the sample.

Overall study results and their limits: The study did not determine donor HLA types. The study cohorts differed slightly in age and sex profile, but those differences did not account for the observed differences in diversity. MAIT cell alpha-chain CDR3s were present at high frequency in healthy controls but severely depleted in HIV+ repertoires. Processing was restricted to sixteen HIV-infected individuals, which the authors judged to be a major constraint on the generalizability of the findings. The apparent post-therapy recovery of the Gini index in HIV-infected patients was not reproduced in size-matched repertoire data. HIV-infected repertoires showed significantly elevated mean Gini indices relative to controls, which possibly reflects oligoclonality. The use of whole blood limited sequencing depth and precluded separation of the dynamics of distinct T-cell subpopulations. HIV-associated CDR3s exhibited a significant reduction in frequency during therapy, whereas CMV-associated CDR3s exhibited no significant change, although the majority increased in frequency. Significantly different mean usage between HIV-infected patients and controls was observed for eight alpha and eight beta V genes. Both the Jaccard index and the count of highly shared sequences showed that healthy controls shared more CDR3s between individuals than HIV+ patients did. Rare events from HIV-infected data received too much weight under size-matching, and comparisons were complicated by unequal numbers of distinct sequences between patients and controls. Pairing of alpha and beta chains was not determined in the samples. Roughly threefold more distinct CDR3s and higher Shannon diversity were observed in healthy control repertoires than in untreated HIV+ repertoires.

As for this clonotype: What this receptor recognizes is not known. Base qualities were left out, and no much larger clone turns up one base away.

Sequenced input: blood. The sequence is built from TRBV6-2 or TRBV6-3 and TRBJ2-7, and possibly TRBD1, on 6 matching bases. The receptor was isolated from an adult in good health. The CDR3 region reads CASSYSGQIYEQYF. The DNA reads as follows: TGTGCCAGCAGTTACTCCGGACAGATTTACGAGCAGTACTTC.